The present TCR beta chain was sequenced within a study of shared clonotypes between healthy human individuals. Points from the study as a whole: The naive CD4 repertoires of a few donors were compared, and roughly 5.1% of clonotypes were shared. On the whole, naive subsets had larger estimated richness than memory subsets had. Rarefaction exposed incomplete sorted-subset sequencing despite large depth.

Germline CDR1 is ENHRY and CDR2 is SYGVKD. This CDR3 spans 14 amino acids. The V and J ends lost 5 bases and 8 bases respectively, with 13 bases between them. This clone has a handful of counts. What it binds is unknown. Produced via immunoSEQ multiplex PCR; TCRdb's table is partial and in-frame only. The sample yields a few million clones, around 90% seen once. The source is a man younger than 35 in good health. The chain links TRBV10-3 to TRBJ1-6; D call uncertain. The sample was naive CD4+ T cells sorted from blood. Subset specified: CD45RA+ positively selected. CDR3 region: CAISLSLGDSPLHF. DNA for the CDR3: TGTGCCATCAGTCTCAGTCTAGGAGATTCACCCCTCCACTTT.